The next 23 T cell receptor beta chains were all read from a single sample in a study of metastatic and nonmetastatic thyroid tumors. TCRdb re-analyzed the PCR reads through MiXCR. The repertoire holds 22,000 or so clones, with roughly a sixth as singletons. Thyroid surgery was preceded by no treatment in any patient. The source material was blood. The receptors were gathered from a female donor with papillary thyroid cancer or a benign thyroid nodule (not recorded which). Some clones in this sample may be carry-over from other donors' samples.

This clone occurred many times. The genes are TRBV7-9 and TRBJ2-3; D unresolved. V lost 1 base, J lost 6 bases, and 8 bases lay in between. The CDR3 is 13 amino acids. Looked up from germline, CDR1 is SEHNR and CDR2 is FQNEAQ (reference sequence). CDR3 in DNA: TGTGCCAGCAGCTTAGTTGCGGAGGATACGCAGTATTTT. Translation: CASSLVAEDTQYF.

This clone showed up many times. The rearrangement uses TRBV18 and TRBJ2-2; D not resolved. This CDR3 is 12 amino acids long. CDR1 and CDR2 (germline): KGHSH, LQKENI. Between the trimmed V and J ends, which lost 6 bases and 8 bases, there was a span of 10 bases. CDR3 region: CASSRGLGELFF. The DNA for the CDR3 is TGTGCCAGCTCTCGAGGTCTTGGGGAGCTGTTTTTT.

The V gene is TRBV6-1, the J gene TRBJ1-2; D is unresolved. Per the germline V gene, CDR1 is MNHNS and CDR2 is SASEGT. The CDR3 covers 14 residues. Deletions cut 5 bases from V and 0 bases from J, with 10 bases between. The CDR3 spells CASSPAVTNYGYTF. Here the CDR3 DNA reads TGTGCCAGCAGTCCAGCTGTAACTAACTATGGCTACACCTTC.

This clone was found many times. The rearrangement joins TRBV20-1 to TRBJ2-3; D gene ambiguous. Looked up from germline, CDR1 is DFQATT and CDR2 is SNEGSKA (reference sequence). V lost 0 bases and J 1 base, leaving 5 bases between the germline ends. The CDR3 is 13 residues long. The CDR3 nucleotides are TGCAGTGCTAGAGATGACGGCACAGATACGCAGTATTTT. Translating it yields CSARDDGTDTQYF.

This clone was counted only a few times. A read error may be the cause here, since a much bigger clone is one base away. The CDR3 DNA reads TGCAGCGTTGGGGGGGCAACGAACACTGAAGCTTTCTTT. Translating gives CSVGGATNTEAFF. The V gene is TRBV29-1, the J gene TRBJ1-1; tentative D call: TRBD1 (6 bases). This CDR3 contains 13 residues. Germline loops: CDR1 SQVTM, CDR2 ANQGSEA. Trimming left V 4 bases short and J 1 base short, with 10 bases between.

Many counts were recorded for this clone. The chain combines TRBV10-3 with TRBJ2-3; D is tentatively TRBD1 or TRBD2 (5 bases each). CDR3 length: 14 amino acids. Per germline, CDR1 ENHRY and CDR2 SYGVKD. The V end was cut by 6 bases, the J end by 2 bases, with 12 bases between. DNA of the CDR3: TGTGCCATCAGCCCGGGGACCACCACAGATACGCAGTATTTT. Its translation: CAISPGTTTDTQYF.

This clone has at least ten counts. This chain connects TRBV5-1 to TRBJ2-5; TRBD2 matches at 7 bases. V lost 4 bases and J lost 6; bases outside the gene matches: 12. Germline CDR1 SGHRS, CDR2 YFSETQ. The CDR3 contains 15 residues. CDR3 sequence (DNA): TGCGCCAGCAGCGTCGACGGTCTAGCGGATAAGACCCAGTACTTC. Translating it yields CASSVDGLADKTQYF.

Within the sample, this clone is medium-sized. The chain recombines TRBV27 with TRBJ2-7; D might be TRBD1 (6 bases). Germline V gives CDR1 MNHEY, CDR2 SMNVEV (reference sequence). This CDR3 spans 14 amino acids. Trimming removed 6 bases at V and 0 bases at J, with 12 bases between. The CDR3 sequence: CASRQGIYSYEQYF. The CDR3 coding sequence is TGTGCCAGCAGACAGGGAATTTACTCCTACGAGCAGTACTTC.

This clone is labeled medium-sized. The J gene is TRBJ1-5, the V gene TRBV19; no clear D. Trimming removed 2 bases at V and 2 bases at J, with 4 bases between. Germline V gene data show CDR1 as LNHDA and CDR2 as SQIVND (reference sequence). This CDR3 is built from 13 residues. CDR3: CASSIRGNQPQHF. The CDR3 DNA sequence: TGTGCCAGTAGTATAAGGGGCAATCAGCCCCAGCATTTT.

The chain carries TRBV27 and TRBJ1-6; 9 bases line up with TRBD1. The germline CDR1 and CDR2 sequences are MNHEY and SMNVEV (reference sequence). With 3 bases clipped from V and 11 bases from J, the junction kept 5 bases outside the gene matches. CDR3 size: 14 residues. DNA of the CDR3: TGTGCCAGCAGTTTCTCGGGACAGGGTCCACCCCTCCACTTT. Translated, it gives CASSFSGQGPPLHF.

Ten or more counts support this clone. The V call is TRBV20-1, the J call TRBJ2-7, with a tentative D call TRBD2 (6 bases). Deletions cut 5 bases from V and 6 bases from J, with 14 bases between. The CDR3 length is 12 residues. Germline V CDR1 and CDR2: DFQATT, SNEGSKA (reference sequence). CDR3 sequence: CSAREPTFEQYF. The CDR3 DNA reads as TGCAGTGCTCGGGAGCCAACGTTCGAGCAGTACTTC.

This clone was found many times. The rearrangement uses TRBV6-4 and TRBJ2-3; 10 positions match TRBD2. CDR3 length: 15 residues. The V gene's germline CDR1 is MRHNA and CDR2 SNTAGT. The J segment lost 2 bases and the V segment lost 5 bases, leaving 4 bases of the junction unmatched. The CDR3 protein is CASSKTSGFTDTQYF. The CDR3 DNA sequence: TGTGCCAGCAGTAAGACTAGCGGGTTCACAGATACGCAGTATTTT.

CDR3 protein: CASSESGVEETQYF. CDR3 nucleotide sequence: TGCGCCAGCAGTGAGTCAGGGGTTGAAGAGACCCAGTACTTC. The J gene is TRBJ2-5, the V gene TRBV10-1; possibly TRBD1 for D (5 bases). Germline lookup yields CDR1 WNHNN and CDR2 SYGVQD (reference sequence). The CDR3 sequence is 14 residues long. Trimming cost V 0 bases and J 3 bases, with 8 bases left between them.

This clone occurred many times. V is TRBV12-5 and J is TRBJ1-1; TRBD1 matches 7 bases. The germline V gene has CDR1 LGHNT and CDR2 FRNRAP. The CDR3 sequence is 13 residues long. Unmatched junction bases numbered 2, after V lost 1 base and J lost 6 bases. The CDR3 region has the DNA TGTGCTAGTGGTTTGGGGGGGACAGCTGAAGCTTTCTTT. Protein: CASGLGGTAEAFF. Full variable domain (outside the CDR3, taken from reference TRBV12-5 and TRBJ1-1): DARVTQTPRHKVTEMGQEVTMRCQPILGHNTVFWYRQTMMQGLELLAYFRNRAPLDDSGMPKDRFSAEMPDATLATLKIQPSEPRDSAVYFCASGLGGTAEAFFGQGTRLTVV.

This clone was seen at least ten times. V gene TRBV2 combines with J gene TRBJ2-7; 10 bases are shared with TRBD1. V gave up 6 bases and J gave up 5 bases; unmatched junction bases: 7. The CDR3 runs 14 residues. The V gene's germline CDR1 is SNHLY and CDR2 FYNNEI. CDR3 nucleotides: TGTGCCAGCAGGAAGTCCGGGACAGGGGACGAGCAGTACTTC. Protein product: CASRKSGTGDEQYF.

This clone was detected ten times or more. The sample has other DNA sequences that encode this CDR3 too. The J gene is TRBJ2-7, the V gene TRBV5-1; TRBD2 agrees at 8 bases. Looked up from germline, CDR1 is SGHRS and CDR2 is YFSETQ. The V gene end was trimmed by 1 base and the J gene end by 7 bases; junction bases not matched to a gene: 4. The CDR3 spans 13 residues. Here the CDR3 DNA reads TGCGCCAGCAGCTTGCGGGAGGGTCGGGAGCAGTACTTC. It codes for CASSLREGREQYF. Together with reference TRBV5-1 and TRBJ2-7, the CDR3 gives the full variable domain: KAGVTQTPRYLIKTRGQQVTLSCSPISGHRSVSWYQQTPGQGLQFLFEYFSETQRNKGNFPGRFSGRQFSNSRSEMNVSTLELGDSALYLCASSLREGREQYFGPGTRLTVT.

This clone was recorded at least ten times. The rearrangement links TRBV9 to TRBJ2-1; D remains unclear. V gave up 0 bases and J gave up 6 bases, with 10 bases separating them. Per the germline V gene, CDR1 is SGDLS and CDR2 is YYNGEE. The CDR3 contains 14 residues. The DNA for the CDR3 is TGTGCCAGCAGCGTAGTCTTGGAGACCAATGAGCAGTTCTTC. Its protein product is CASSVVLETNEQFF.

This clone was seen repeatedly, ten times or more. The CDR3 DNA is TGTGCCAGCAGTTCCGGTGGGAACTCTGGAAACACCATATATTTT. Protein: CASSSGGNSGNTIYF. This chain links TRBV12-3 or TRBV12-4 with TRBJ1-3; D not resolved. Trimming left V 4 bases short and J 0 bases short, with 10 bases between. This CDR3 spans 15 amino acids.

This clone was found many times. The rearrangement joins TRBV19 to TRBJ1-2; 8 positions match TRBD1. The CDR3 consists of 15 residues. Germline assignment: CDR1 LNHDA and CDR2 SQIVND (reference sequence). V dropped 3 bases and J dropped 4; count of bases not matched to a gene: 7. The CDR3 protein is CASSIGQGAGYGYTF. Written as DNA, the CDR3 is TGTGCCAGTAGTATCGGACAGGGCGCTGGCTATGGCTACACCTTC. The whole variable domain, remainder taken from reference TRBV19 and TRBJ1-2, is DGGITQSPKYLFRKEGQNVTLSCEQNLNHDAMYWYRQDPGQGLRLIYYSQIVNDFQKGDIAEGYSVSREKKESFPLTVTSAQKNPTAFYLCASSIGQGAGYGYTFGSGTRLTVV.

This clone was seen many times. The chain is built from TRBV30 and TRBJ2-7; no reliable D call. V dropped 0 bases and J dropped 4 bases, with 10 bases sitting between them. This CDR3 region has 13 residues. CDR1 and CDR2 from the germline V gene are GTSNPN and SVGIG (reference sequence). This CDR3 reads CAWSVGSVYEQYF. CDR3 sequence (DNA): TGTGCCTGGAGTGTTGGCTCTGTTTACGAGCAGTACTTC.

This clone was counted many times. This chain connects TRBV14 to TRBJ1-1; possible D gene TRBD1, 5 bases. Trimming took off 6 bases at V and 1 base at J, with 9 bases between the two ends. The CDR3 sequence is 13 residues long. CDR1 SGHDN and CDR2 FVKESK come from the germline V gene. The CDR3 region has the DNA TGTGCCAGCAGACCTCAGGGGAACACTGAAGCTTTCTTT. It is translated as CASRPQGNTEAFF.

This clone has ten or more counts. V is TRBV29-1 and J is TRBJ2-1, with TRBD2 matching over 8 bases. CDR3 length: 14 residues. Unmatched junction bases numbered 5, after V lost 4 bases and J lost 3 bases. The germline V gene encodes CDR1 SQVTM and CDR2 ANQGSEA. The CDR3 loop is CSVAPSGGYNEQFF. The CDR3, as DNA: TGCAGCGTTGCCCCCAGCGGGGGCTACAATGAGCAGTTCTTC.

This clone occurred many times. This chain uses TRBV20-1 with TRBJ2-4; 9 positions agree with TRBD2. The germline CDR1 and CDR2 sequences are DFQATT and SNEGSKA (reference sequence). V lost 1 base, J lost 0 bases, and 13 bases stayed unmatched. This CDR3 has 19 residues. The CDR3 protein is CSARGSTSGMGLAKNIQYF. The CDR3 nucleotides read TGCAGTGCTAGAGGGTCGACTAGCGGAATGGGGCTAGCCAAAAACATTCAGTACTTC.